This T cell receptor (beta chain) was identified during a study of cytomegalovirus exposure and HLA in healthy donors. Study-level results: An analysis that was carried out later associated 16,951 TCR beta sequences with HLA alleles at 0.05 false discovery rate. Sequencing depth roughly uniform across donors was assumed in presence/absence analyses. TCR beta chain V- and J-gene trimming was linked, in a later analysis, to a missense variant in DCLRE1C.

As for this clone: The target antigen is unknown.

The length of the CDR3 is 15 residues. Trimming took off 7 bases at V and 3 bases at J, with 16 bases between the two ends. The germline V gene has CDR1 LNHDA and CDR2 SQIVND (reference sequence). The PCR had 60 Vbeta and 13 Jbeta primers. The protocol was immunoSEQ multiplex PCR, while the TCRdb copy is restricted to in-frame clones and leaves out a portion. The sample lists roughly 200,000 clones, about four fifths occurring once. V is TRBV19 and J is TRBJ1-5; D is uncertain. The sequenced material came from PBMCs. The receptor comes from a girl between 5 and 17 years old in good health and CMV-seropositive. CDR3 loop: CASTFWAGLNQPQHF. In nucleotides, the CDR3 is TGTGCCAGTACCTTCTGGGCAGGACTCAATCAGCCCCAGCATTTT.